The present entry profiles one TCR beta chain with its context. The antigen is undetermined. This specimen comes from a study of T cell responses to AZD1222 COVID-19 vaccine. This CDR3 has 12 amino acids. The germline V gene has CDR1 MNHEY and CDR2 SVGAGI. V lost 3 bases, J lost 10 bases, and 10 bases lay in between. Repertoires were generated with immunoSEQ multiplex PCR, while TCRdb's copy carries only in-frame clones and drops some. The sample includes under 100,000 clones, 89% of them seen just once. Study results and limitations: Clonal diversity was possibly underestimated, and white British individuals and females predominated among donors. Distributed over spike, vaccine-associated CD4 TCRs predominated at 160-218 and 743-854.

This sample comprised peripheral blood, obtained 28 days after the second AZD1222 dose. The TCR was taken from an adult who received the AZD1222 COVID-19 vaccine. This chain uses TRBV6-5 with TRBJ2-1, with D unclear. The CDR3 DNA is TGTGCCAGCAGTTATAGAGGTGCCGAGCAGTTCTTC. Translation: CASSYRGAEQFF.